This T cell receptor beta chain was sequenced for a study of post-analysis software for immune sequencing data. Study-wide results and caveats: With TRBV5-6, TRBV5-1 and TRBV20-1 included, five TRBV segments were more frequent in patients than in controls. A significant reduction in normalized Chao1 diversity was observed in multiple sclerosis patients versus controls.

In the case of this clonotype: Antigen unknown.

This CDR3 is built from 15 residues. V was pared by 4 bases and J by 3 bases, with 15 bases between. Unique molecular identifiers were built into the TCR beta cDNA libraries. TCRdb itself ran the PCR reads through MiXCR, one entry per CDR3 protein. The table lists more than 450,000 distinct CDR3 sequences, about 40% of them singletons, with 1.5% to 2% in the top ten. Sequencing was performed on blood. The clonotype originates from a girl aged 10-17 years with multiple sclerosis. The V and J genes are TRBV12-3 or TRBV12-4 and TRBJ1-2; unclear D gene. In nucleotides, the CDR3 is TGTGCCAGCAGTTCCTTGAGGAAGCCTTACTATGGCTACACCTTC. Translation: CASSSLRKPYYGYTF.